This T cell receptor (beta chain) was found in a study of breast tumors, draining lymph nodes, adjacent tissues. Regarding the study as a whole: Findings are consistent with lymph node origin and intratumoral expansion of most tumor T cells. That most tumor T cells come from lymph nodes remained unproven. Tumor repertoires ranked between lymph nodes and nontumor tissue in diversity, with V and J gene preferences.

TCRdb re-called the multiplex PCR reads through MiXCR, storing one row per CDR3 protein. The sample records 6,500 to 7,500 distinct CDR3 sequences, 43% being singletons. V shed 6 bases, J shed 5 bases, and the junction held 4 bases outside the gene matches. The CDR3 loop spans 14 amino acids. The germline gives CDR1 MNHEY, CDR2 SVGEGT. On this clonotype itself: Its cognate antigen is unknown.

The chain recombines TRBV6-2 or TRBV6-3 with TRBJ1-4, with TRBD1 identical over 9 bases. The source of this sequence is a female donor with breast cancer. Some clones in this sample may be carry-over from other donors' samples. Sequencing was performed on tumor-adjacent breast tissue. CDR3 nucleotides: TGTGCCAGCAGAACCGGGACAGGGAATGAAAAACTGTTTTTT. It yields the protein CASRTGTGNEKLFF.